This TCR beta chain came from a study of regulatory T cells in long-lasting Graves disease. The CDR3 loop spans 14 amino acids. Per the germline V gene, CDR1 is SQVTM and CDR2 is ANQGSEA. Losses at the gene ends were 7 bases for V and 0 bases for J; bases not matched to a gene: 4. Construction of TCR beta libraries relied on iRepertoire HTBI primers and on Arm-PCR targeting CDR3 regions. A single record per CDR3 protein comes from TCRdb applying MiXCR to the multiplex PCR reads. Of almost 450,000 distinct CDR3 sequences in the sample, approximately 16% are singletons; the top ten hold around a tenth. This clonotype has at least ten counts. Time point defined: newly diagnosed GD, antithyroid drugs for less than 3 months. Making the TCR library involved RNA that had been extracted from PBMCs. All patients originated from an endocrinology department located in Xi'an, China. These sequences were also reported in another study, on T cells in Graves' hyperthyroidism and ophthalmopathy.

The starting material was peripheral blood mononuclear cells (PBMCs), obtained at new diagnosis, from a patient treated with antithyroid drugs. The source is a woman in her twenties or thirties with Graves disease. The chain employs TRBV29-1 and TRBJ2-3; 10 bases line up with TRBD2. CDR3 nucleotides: TGCAGCGCATTAGCGGGAGGTAGCACAGATACGCAGTATTTT. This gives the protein CSALAGGSTDTQYF.